This entry features one TCR beta chain sequence. Produced via immunoSEQ multiplex PCR; TCRdb's table is partial and in-frame only. In the table there are roughly 70,000 clones, about 80% of which are singletons. The data belong to a study of blood T cell repertoires in COVID-19. Germline V gives CDR1 MDHEN, CDR2 SYDVKM. The CDR3 runs to 22 residues. V lost 2 bases, J lost 3 bases, and 25 bases stayed unmatched. The genes are TRBV28 and TRBJ2-7, with 10 bases identical to TRBD1. The sequence was obtained from a man in his 70s who had recovered from COVID-19. The sequenced sample was peripheral blood. Here the CDR3 DNA reads TGTGCCAGCAGTTTACCCACCTTAGGGGACAGGGGAAGGGGATGGTTCAGCTACGAGCAGTACTTC. Amino acid sequence: CASSLPTLGDRGRGWFSYEQYF.